This TCR beta chain came from a study of cytomegalovirus exposure and HLA in healthy donors. General study results and limits: As a later analysis showed, a missense DCLRE1C variant was linked to trimming of TCR beta V- and J-genes. TCR beta V segments were, for the most part, productive about 87% or about 30% of the time in an earlier analysis. The authors excluded some V segments, including TRBV6-2 and TRBV6-3, as indistinguishable. Accurate prediction of HLA-A and HLA-B alleles (for most subjects) was reportedly achieved from TCR beta sequences.

The PCR was carried out with 60 Vbeta primers and 13 Jbeta primers. Assay: immunoSEQ multiplex PCR; the TCRdb copy retains only in-frame clones and omits some. The data contain 90,000 to 120,000 clones, about three quarters of them seen just once; the ten biggest clones take up roughly 5.6%. Points on this clone: Its antigen is currently unknown.

The CDR3 has 15 residues. Germline V gene lookup returns CDR1 SGHAT and CDR2 FQNNGV. V dropped 5 bases and J dropped 1 base, with 14 bases sitting between them. V and J are TRBV11-2 and TRBJ2-5; D not certain. The sequenced sample was PBMCs. The sequence was obtained from a female donor in good health and CMV-seropositive. The DNA of the CDR3 is TGTGCCAGCAGCCCTGCGACATATCTCCAAGAGACCCAGTACTTC. It specifies CASSPATYLQETQYF. Full variable domain (missing parts from reference TRBV11-2 and TRBJ2-5): EAGVAQSPRYKIIEKRQSVAFWCNPISGHATLYWYQQILGQGPKLLIQFQNNGVVDDSQLPKDRFSAERLKGVDSTLKIQPAKLEDSAVYLCASSPATYLQETQYFGPGTRLLVL.